The 32 T cell receptor beta chains given below trace back to one sample, sequenced in a study of shared clonotypes between healthy human individuals (dated by TCRdb to between 2020 and 2021). The method was the immunoSEQ multiplex PCR assay. TCRdb holds this immuneACCESS table with in-frame rearrangements only. Some clones are missing; in checked studies, unresolved V genes explain under half, and the rest has no known cause. This sample has approximately 810,000 clones in its table, and nearly 95% of those were observed once. Around 24% of the sample belongs to the ten largest clones. CD8 naive samples consisted of CD45RO-negative cells that were positively selected for CCR7, yielding a CD45RA+CCR7+ population without TemRA cells. Sample: naive CD8+ T cells sorted from blood. What the cell subset or site label conveys for this sample: CD45RA+CCR7+. The source is a man younger than 40 in good health.

CDR3 DNA sequence: TGTGCCAGCAGCCTGTATGGGGTCTATGGCTACACCTTC. The encoded protein is CASSLYGVYGYTF. This rearrangement joins TRBV5-8 to TRBJ1-2, with D unresolved. V was trimmed by 4 bases and J by 4 bases, leaving 11 bases between them. CDR3 length equals 13 residues. CDR1 and CDR2 (germline): SGHTS, YDEGEE. Combining the CDR3 with reference TRBV5-8 and TRBJ1-2 gives the whole variable domain EAGVTQSPTHLIKTRGQQATLRCSPISGHTSVYWYQQALGLGLQFLLWYDEGEERNRGNFPPRFSGRQFPNYSSELNVNALELEDSALYLCASSLYGVYGYTFGSGTRLTVV.

This rearrangement joins TRBV28 to TRBJ2-7; TRBD2 matches 9 bases. Germline assignment: CDR1 MDHEN and CDR2 SYDVKM. The CDR3 has 15 amino acids. After removal of 2 bases from V and 4 bases from J, the junction contained 6 bases not matched to a gene. CDR3 loop: CASSLMASGIYEQYF. For the CDR3, the DNA is TGTGCCAGCAGTTTAATGGCTAGCGGGATATACGAGCAGTACTTC.

The chain joins TRBV27 to TRBJ2-7; 7 bases agree with TRBD2. Trimming removed 4 bases from V and 3 bases from J; junction bases left unmatched: 3. Germline-derived CDR1 and CDR2 are MNHEY and SMNVEV (reference sequence). This CDR3 spans 13 amino acids. This CDR3 is CASSSLADYEQYF. In DNA, the CDR3 is TGTGCCAGCAGTTCTCTAGCGGACTACGAGCAGTACTTC.

The J gene is TRBJ2-7, the V gene TRBV4-1; D not resolved. In germline, CDR1 is MGHRA, CDR2 YSYEKL. The V end was cut by 2 bases, the J end by 2 bases, with 7 bases between. The CDR3 length is 13 residues. The CDR3 nucleotides read TGCGCCAGCAGCCAACTTCTGGCCTACGAGCAGTACTTC. Translating gives CASSQLLAYEQYF.

This clone was counted a single time. This chain joins TRBV15 and TRBJ2-1, with 8 positions matching TRBD2. The germline CDR1 and CDR2 sequences are LNHNV and YYDKDF (reference sequence). J gave up 6 bases and V 3 bases, and 10 bases lay outside the gene matches. The CDR3 runs to 16 residues. CDR3 DNA sequence: TGTGCCACCAGCAGCTCCAGACTAGCGCCTATCAATGAGCAGTTCTTC. Residues: CATSSSRLAPINEQFF.

The rearrangement links TRBV2 to TRBJ2-5; D gene unclear. The V and J ends lost 1 base and 2 bases respectively, with 8 bases between them. Germline V gene data show CDR1 as SNHLY and CDR2 as FYNNEI. The CDR3 runs to 14 residues. The CDR3 nucleotides are TGTGCCAGCAGTGAAGGTATTTTACAAGAGACCCAGTACTTC. Its translation is CASSEGILQETQYF.

This chain joins TRBV29-1 and TRBJ2-1; 7 bases line up with TRBD2. J lost 7 bases, V lost 0 bases, and 6 bases had no gene match. The CDR3 runs to 14 residues. CDR1 and CDR2 (germline): SQVTM, ANQGSEA. In nucleotides, the CDR3 is TGCAGCGTTGAAGATGGGAGGGAGGGAAATGAGCAGTTCTTC. It translates to CSVEDGREGNEQFF.

The rearrangement uses TRBV25-1 and TRBJ1-2; D is unresolved. CDR1 is MGHDK and CDR2 is SYGVNS in the germline V gene. This CDR3 spans 11 amino acids. Trimming cost V 4 bases and J 6 bases, with 6 bases left between them. The CDR3 protein is CASSVANGYTF. In DNA, the CDR3 is TGTGCCAGCAGTGTTGCGAATGGCTACACCTTC.

The genes are TRBV28 and TRBJ1-4; D not resolved. CDR1 and CDR2 from the germline V gene are MDHEN and SYDVKM. Trimming pared 6 bases from V and 7 bases from J, leaving 12 bases between. The CDR3 has 13 residues. The CDR3 region is CASRSIAREKLFF. The CDR3 nucleotides read TGTGCCAGCAGAAGTATTGCGCGTGAAAAACTGTTTTTT.

V and J are TRBV7-2 and TRBJ2-5; 9 nucleotides match TRBD2. Germline CDR1 and CDR2: SGHTA and FQGNSA. J gave up 3 bases and V 0 bases, and 2 bases lay outside the gene matches. This CDR3 is built from 15 residues. The DNA of the CDR3 is TGTGCCAGCAGCTTAGCAGGACTAGCGAAAGAGACCCAGTACTTC. It encodes CASSLAGLAKETQYF.

The chain couples TRBV4-1 to TRBJ1-1; D gene unclear. This CDR3 has 15 residues. CDR1 is MGHRA, CDR2 YSYEKL, per germline. Trimming cost V 6 bases and J 5 bases, with 19 bases left between them. CDR3 DNA: TGCGCCAGCAGGAAAGTAGGGTCTCCGGGGACTGAAGCTTTCTTT. It yields the protein CASRKVGSPGTEAFF.

With regard to this clone: The sample contains more than one DNA sequence encoding this CDR3. DNA of the CDR3: TGTGCCAGCAGCCTGGGCCAGAACACCGGGGAGCTGTTTTTT. As protein: CASSLGQNTGELFF. This chain links TRBV27 with TRBJ2-2; no firm D call. Trimming pared 6 bases from V and 1 base from J, leaving 9 bases between. Germline CDR1 MNHEY, CDR2 SMNVEV (reference sequence). CDR3 length: 14 amino acids.

The chain has TRBV6-1 and TRBJ1-2, with a tentative D call TRBD1 (6 bases). The CDR3 sequence is 14 residues long. CDR1 MNHNS and CDR2 SASEGT come from the germline V gene. Trimming removed 2 bases at V and 4 bases at J, with 11 bases between. The CDR3 loop reads CASSEWGTTYGYTF. The CDR3 bases are TGTGCCAGCAGTGAATGGGGGACAACCTATGGCTACACCTTC.

The rearrangement joins TRBV28 to TRBJ1-5; D uncertain. Germline-derived CDR1 and CDR2 are MDHEN and SYDVKM. Trimming took off 2 bases at V and 7 bases at J, with 9 bases between the two ends. CDR3 length equals 13 residues. CDR3 region: CASSLEGQQPQHF. The DNA for the CDR3 is TGTGCCAGCAGTTTAGAGGGCCAACAGCCCCAGCATTTT.

The chain recombines TRBV6-6 with TRBJ2-7, with 9 nucleotides matching TRBD2. The V segment lost 0 bases and the J segment 5 bases; nucleotides outside the gene matches: 8. The CDR3 is 16 amino acids. Germline V CDR1 and CDR2: MNHNY, SVGAGI (reference sequence). The CDR3, as DNA: TGTGCCAGCAGTTACTCTCTGGGACTAGCTGGCCACGAGCAGTACTTC. This codes for CASSYSLGLAGHEQYF.

The CDR3 reads CASSTPDAKQYF. CDR3 bases: TGTGCCAGTAGTACCCCGGACGCGAAGCAGTACTTC. The chain joins TRBV19 to TRBJ2-7; D remains ambiguous. CDR1 is LNHDA and CDR2 is SQIVND in the germline V gene (reference sequence). The CDR3 has 12 amino acids. V lost 4 bases and J lost 8, with 12 bases in between.

The rearrangement joins TRBV4-1 to TRBJ1-2; TRBD1 agrees at 9 bases. CDR3 length: 18 residues. V shed 0 bases, J shed 3 bases, and the junction held 11 bases outside the gene matches. Per germline, CDR1 MGHRA and CDR2 YSYEKL. This CDR3 is CASSQDPLTGGFDYGYTF. The CDR3, as DNA: TGCGCCAGCAGCCAAGATCCACTAACAGGGGGCTTTGACTATGGCTACACCTTC.

This rearrangement joins TRBV6-5 to TRBJ2-1; 7 positions agree with TRBD1. This CDR3 comprises 13 residues. Germline trimming cut 6 bases from V and 10 bases from J; bases unmatched to any gene: 9. CDR1 MNHEY and CDR2 SVGAGI come from the germline V gene. CDR3 in amino acids: CASSQTGWVEQFF. The CDR3 DNA reads as TGTGCCAGCAGCCAGACAGGGTGGGTAGAGCAGTTCTTC.

CDR3 DNA sequence: TGTGCCAGCAGCTTTGGGTCGCCAACGCAGTATTTT. This encodes CASSFGSPTQYF. The chain couples TRBV7-9 to TRBJ2-3; no reliable D call. CDR3 size: 12 residues. With 3 bases removed from V and 9 bases from J, the gap between germline ends came to 10 bases. Per germline, CDR1 SEHNR and CDR2 FQNEAQ (reference sequence).

The chain recombines TRBV6-5 with TRBJ2-1; D may be TRBD2 (6 bases). Trimming shortened V by 2 bases and J by 1 base, and 9 bases separated the two germline ends. The CDR3 runs 15 residues. In germline, CDR1 is MNHEY, CDR2 SVGAGI. Here the CDR3 reads CASSYPGASYNEQFF. In DNA form, the CDR3 reads TGTGCCAGCAGTTACCCGGGAGCATCCTACAATGAGCAGTTCTTC.

The rearrangement joins TRBV19 to TRBJ2-1; 9 positions match TRBD2. Germline trimming cut 5 bases from V and 0 bases from J; bases unmatched to any gene: 2. CDR1 is LNHDA and CDR2 is SQIVND in the germline V gene (reference sequence). The CDR3 runs 15 residues. The CDR3 coding sequence is TGTGCCAGTAGTGAGCGGGAGGTCTCCTACAATGAGCAGTTCTTC. Its protein product is CASSEREVSYNEQFF.

The chain recombines TRBV11-1 with TRBJ2-5, with D uncertain. V shed 6 bases and J shed 0 bases, with 14 bases lying between them. The CDR3 covers 15 residues. Looked up from germline, CDR1 is SGHAT and CDR2 is FQDESV (reference sequence). Here the CDR3 reads CASRQFAVDQETQYF. The CDR3 DNA reads as TGTGCCAGCAGACAATTCGCGGTAGACCAAGAGACCCAGTACTTC. Combining the CDR3 with reference TRBV11-1 and TRBJ2-5 gives the whole variable domain EAEVAQSPRYKITEKSQAVAFWCDPISGHATLYWYRQILGQGPELLVQFQDESVVDDSQLPKDRFSAERLKGVDSTLKIQPAELGDSAMYLCASRQFAVDQETQYFGPGTRLLVL.

This chain uses TRBV13 with TRBJ1-4; D might be TRBD1 (6 bases). Trimming shortened V by 6 bases and J by 8 bases, and 22 bases separated the two germline ends. This CDR3 contains 16 residues. Per the germline V gene, CDR1 is PRHDT and CDR2 is FYEKMQ (reference sequence). The CDR3 DNA follows: TGTGCCAGCAGTACTACTCAAACAGGGAGCGGGGAAAAACTGTTTTTT. It translates to CASSTTQTGSGEKLFF. The complete variable domain, with remaining parts taken from reference TRBV13 and TRBJ1-4, reads AAGVIQSPRHLIKEKRETATLKCYPIPRHDTVYWYQQGPGQDPQFLISFYEKMQSDKGSIPDRFSAQQFSDYHSELNMSSLELGDSALYFCASSTTQTGSGEKLFFGSGTQLSVL.

On this clone: Because the CDR3's place on the DNA is in doubt, the DNA is left out and the CDR3 is given as listed by TCRdb. This chain joins TRBV9 and TRBJ2-7; the DNA was not compared with TRBD2, the D call given in the table. The CDR3 numbers 15 amino acids, ends counted. CDR1 and CDR2 from the germline V gene are SGDLS and YYNGEE. Here the CDR3 reads CASSTSVAGGYEQYF.

This chain connects TRBV27 to TRBJ1-5; no reliable D call. The V and J ends lost 4 bases and 5 bases respectively, with 15 bases between them. This CDR3 spans 15 amino acids. The germline V gene has CDR1 MNHEY and CDR2 SMNVEV (reference sequence). The CDR3 region is CASSSWQKKDQPQHF. The CDR3 nucleotides read TGTGCCAGCAGTTCCTGGCAGAAGAAAGATCAGCCCCAGCATTTT.

The J gene is TRBJ1-1, the V gene TRBV6-1; the D is unclear. Trimming pared 0 bases from V and 0 bases from J, leaving 8 bases between. CDR3 length: 15 residues. CDR1 MNHNS and CDR2 SASEGT come from the germline V gene. The CDR3 nucleotides read TGTGCCAGCAGTGAAGCCGGCTTTATGAACACTGAAGCTTTCTTT. Translated: CASSEAGFMNTEAFF.

This sequence joins TRBV9 and TRBJ2-2, with D possibly TRBD1 on 6 matching bases. The CDR3 is 15 residues long. The germline gives CDR1 SGDLS, CDR2 YYNGEE. Trimming took off 4 bases at V and 4 bases at J, with 14 bases between the two ends. In DNA form, the CDR3 reads TGTGCCAGCAGCCTCTGGGGGCAGGGCACCGGGGAGCTGTTTTTT. It yields the protein CASSLWGQGTGELFF.

The CDR3 DNA sequence: TGTGCCAGCAGCCCGAGTGGCGGGATCTATGGCTACACCTTC. Translated, it gives CASSPSGGIYGYTF. This rearrangement joins TRBV11-2 to TRBJ1-2; D is uncertain. V shed 5 bases and J shed 4 bases, with 14 bases lying between them. The CDR3 has 14 amino acids. The V gene's germline CDR1 is SGHAT and CDR2 FQNNGV.

The chain uses TRBV6-4 and TRBJ1-1, with D unresolved. Trimming took 2 bases from V and 4 from J, leaving 8 bases between them. This CDR3 contains 13 residues. CDR1 and CDR2 (germline): MRHNA, SNTAGT. CDR3 sequence (DNA): TGTGCCAGCAGTGACCTAGTAGGCACTGAAGCTTTCTTT. Translation gives CASSDLVGTEAFF.

The table lists this clone with a few counts. This chain joins TRBV10-3 and TRBJ2-2; tentatively, D is TRBD2 (6 bases). This CDR3 contains 13 residues. V was shortened by 8 bases and J by 2 bases, with 9 bases between the two germline ends. CDR1 and CDR2 (germline): ENHRY, SYGVKD. Written as DNA, the CDR3 is TGTGCCATCGGGCGGGAAAACACCGGGGAGCTGTTTTTT. Amino acid sequence: CAIGRENTGELFF.

The chain is built from TRBV27 and TRBJ1-4; the D gene is possibly TRBD1 (6 bases). The V gene's germline CDR1 is MNHEY and CDR2 SMNVEV (reference sequence). Trimming stripped 7 bases from V and 3 bases from J, with 15 bases between. The CDR3 is 15 residues long. In DNA form, the CDR3 reads TGTGCCAGCAAAAATCGGGACACGCCTAATGAAAAACTGTTTTTT. Protein sequence: CASKNRDTPNEKLFF.

The genes are TRBV10-3 and TRBJ2-5; D not resolved. This CDR3 contains 11 residues. The V and J ends lost 6 bases and 5 bases respectively, with 7 bases between them. Germline V lookup: CDR1 ENHRY, CDR2 SYGVKD. The CDR3 loop is CAISSGETQYF. The DNA of the CDR3 is TGTGCCATCAGCTCGGGCGAGACCCAGTACTTC.